Here is one T cell receptor (beta chain) with its context. A constant-region primer primed TCR beta cDNA synthesis from around 500 ng of total RNA. Each TCR beta library was derived from three nested multiplex PCR rounds that employed slightly modified ARM-PCR. It was with TRBV1-TRBV30 forward primers and a C-beta reverse primer that the first two PCR rounds were run, at roughly 10 cycles each. TCRdb independently ran MiXCR on the multiplex PCR reads; one entry per CDR3 protein. Of almost 200,000 distinct CDR3 sequences in the sample, roughly two thirds are singletons; the top ten hold approximately 7%. This sample is drawn from a study of tumor-infiltrating lymphocytes in primary liver carcinoma. Study-level background: Surgeons treated the primary liver carcinoma of the patients by surgical resection.

The CDR3 sequence is 16 residues long. The germline V gene encodes CDR1 SGHNT and CDR2 YENEEA. Trimming removed 4 bases from V and 7 bases from J; junction bases left unmatched: 8. Germline DNA was extracted alongside blood RNA, which was obtained from unsorted whole blood. The sequenced sample consisted of peripheral blood. This clonotype was sampled from a woman in her sixties with primary liver carcinoma and hepatitis B virus infection. The chain links TRBV11-3 to TRBJ2-1, with TRBD2 matching 12 bases. DNA for the CDR3: TGTGCCAGCAGCTCACCCGGACTAGCGGGAACGAATGAGCAGTTCTTC. Amino acid sequence: CASSSPGLAGTNEQFF.